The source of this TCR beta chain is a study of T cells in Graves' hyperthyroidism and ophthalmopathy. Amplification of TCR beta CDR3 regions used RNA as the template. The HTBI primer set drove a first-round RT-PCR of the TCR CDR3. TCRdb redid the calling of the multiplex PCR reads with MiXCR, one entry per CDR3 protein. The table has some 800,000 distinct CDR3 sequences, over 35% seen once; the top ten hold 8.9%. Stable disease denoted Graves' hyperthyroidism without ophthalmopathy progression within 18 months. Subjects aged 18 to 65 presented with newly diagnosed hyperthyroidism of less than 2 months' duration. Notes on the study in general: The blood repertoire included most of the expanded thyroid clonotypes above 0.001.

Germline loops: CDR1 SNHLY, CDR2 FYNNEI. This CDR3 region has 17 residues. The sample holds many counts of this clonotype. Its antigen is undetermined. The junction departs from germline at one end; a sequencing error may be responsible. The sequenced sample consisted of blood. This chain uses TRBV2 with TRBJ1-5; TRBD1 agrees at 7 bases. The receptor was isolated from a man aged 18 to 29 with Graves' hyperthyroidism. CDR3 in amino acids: CASSDPGTDLSYQPQHF. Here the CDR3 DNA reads TGTGCCAGCAGTGATCCCGGGACAGACCTTAGCTATCAGCCCCAGCATTTT.